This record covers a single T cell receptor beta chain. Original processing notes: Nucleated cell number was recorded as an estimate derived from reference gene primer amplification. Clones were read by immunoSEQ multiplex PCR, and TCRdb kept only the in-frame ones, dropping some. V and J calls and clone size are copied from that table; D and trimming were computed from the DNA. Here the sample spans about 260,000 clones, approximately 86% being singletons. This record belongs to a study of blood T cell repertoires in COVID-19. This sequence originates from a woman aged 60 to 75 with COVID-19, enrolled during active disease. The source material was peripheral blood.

The CDR3 region has the DNA TGTGCCAGCAGCTTAGGCGCAGGGGGAAACACCATATATTTT. Protein sequence: CASSLGAGGNTIYF. This chain links TRBV7-8 with TRBJ1-3, with D possibly TRBD1 on 5 matching bases. This CDR3 is built from 14 residues. V gave up 1 base and J gave up 4 bases, with 8 bases separating them. The germline V gene has CDR1 SGHVS and CDR2 FQNEAQ.